Following are 5 T cell receptor beta chains from one sample sequenced in a study of blood T cell repertoires in COVID-19. TCRdb's copy holds only in-frame clones and misses some; the assay was immunoSEQ multiplex PCR. The data contain about 26,000 clones, roughly 89% of them singletons. The sequenced sample consisted of peripheral blood. These receptors all come from a man aged 70 or older with acute or convalescent COVID-19.

The V gene is TRBV29-1, the J gene TRBJ1-3; 7 positions agree with TRBD1. CDR3 length equals 14 residues. V gave up 3 bases and J gave up 2 bases; unmatched junction bases: 4. In germline, CDR1 is SQVTM, CDR2 ANQGSEA. CDR3 DNA: TGCAGCGTTGACCTGACAGGGACTGGAAACACCATATATTTT. Its protein is CSVDLTGTGNTIYF.

This sequence joins TRBV7-3 and TRBJ1-2, with 8 bases matching TRBD1. The CDR3 covers 13 residues. The germline CDR1 and CDR2 sequences are SGHTA and FQGTGA. The V segment lost 3 bases and the J segment 6 bases; nucleotides outside the gene matches: 3. The CDR3: CASSFDRGDGYTF. CDR3 nucleotides: TGTGCCAGCAGCTTCGACAGGGGAGATGGCTACACCTTC.

This chain joins TRBV4-3 and TRBJ2-1; 7 nucleotides line up with TRBD2. Germline CDR1 and CDR2: LGHNA and YSLEER. V shed 0 bases and J 3 bases; nucleotides not matched to a gene: 8. The CDR3 runs to 17 residues. CDR3 coding DNA: TGCGCCAGCAGCCAAGATCAGACGGGGGGTAACTACAATGAGCAGTTCTTC. It specifies CASSQDQTGGNYNEQFF.

The rearrangement joins TRBV5-5 to TRBJ2-5; a possible D gene is TRBD1 (6 bases). The CDR3 contains 16 residues. V was trimmed by 0 bases and J by 5 bases, leaving 17 bases between them. Germline CDR1 SGHKS, CDR2 YYEKEE (reference sequence). CDR3 nucleotide sequence: TGTGCCAGCAGCTTGGTCCGACAGGTTATGTCTGAGACCCAGTACTTC. This gives the protein CASSLVRQVMSETQYF.

The chain joins TRBV5-1 to TRBJ2-2; 7 bases match TRBD1. Trimming at V came to 4 bases and at J to 7 bases, leaving 7 bases not matched to a gene. The CDR3 is 14 amino acids. Germline V CDR1 and CDR2: SGHRS, YFSETQ. The CDR3 sequence: CASSMDRFDGELFF. The CDR3 DNA sequence: TGCGCCAGCAGCATGGACAGGTTTGACGGGGAGCTGTTTTTT.